This T cell receptor (beta chain) originates from a study of blood T cells in healthy people across ages. Collection of 8.5 to 10 milliliters of peripheral blood was performed for each donor. Every sample gave at least 5.5 micrograms of total RNA when it was extracted. Primers used in a second PCR of about 7 to 12 cycles were a sample-barcoded 5' primer and a J-beta primer mix. Researchers report that each sample yielded at least 3 million CDR3-containing paired-end reads. MiXCR was run by TCRdb on the 5' RACE reads, yielding one entry per CDR3 protein. The sample has approximately 1,700,000 distinct CDR3 sequences; 30% to 40% are singletons. Sequenced material: blood. This TCR came from a human donor in good health.

Here the CDR3 reads CASSRTGTTYRDTQYF. The CDR3 nucleotides read TGCGCCAGCAGTAGAACCGGGACTACTTACCGAGATACGCAGTATTTT. J is TRBJ2-3 and V is TRBV4-1; 7 nucleotides line up with TRBD2. The J segment lost 5 bases and the V segment lost 6 bases, leaving 14 bases of the junction unmatched. CDR3 size: 16 residues. Per germline, CDR1 MGHRA and CDR2 YSYEKL.